This is a list of T cell receptor beta chains from one sample in a study of breast tumors, draining lymph nodes, adjacent tissues. TCRdb re-called the multiplex PCR reads with MiXCR, one entry per CDR3 protein. The repertoire holds about 180,000 distinct CDR3 sequences, with 33% as singletons. Source material: axillary lymph node tissue. These receptors were obtained from a female donor with breast cancer. Some clones in this sample may be carry-over from other donors' samples. Each CDR3 is given with its conserved first and last residue. The D gene is left open where the match is weak. Size is stated for part of the rows, as once, few or many counts, or as a class when the clone is expanded.

>NA|TRBJ2-7|TRBV6-6|NA
TGTGCCAGCAGTCACTTTTCCGTCTACGAGCAGTACTTC
CASSHFSVYEQYF
>NA|TRBJ1-5|TRBV7-2|NA
TGTGCCAGCAGCTTAGACCAGCATTTT
CASSLDQHF
>many|TRBJ1-2|TRBV7-8|NA
TGTGCCAGCAGCCGACCAGAAACTAGTAACTATGGCTACACCTTC
CASSRPETSNYGYTF
>NA|TRBJ2-5|TRBV4-1|NA
TGCGCCAGCAGCCCCCGCCAGTATGAGTACCAAGAGACCCAGTACTTC
CASSPRQYEYQETQYF
>many|TRBJ2-1|TRBV20-1|TRBD2
TGCAGTGCTAGTGGCGTCCGTGGTGGACCAGCGGGGGGCAATGAGCAGTTCTTC
CSASGVRGGPAGGNEQFF
>many|TRBJ2-1|TRBV19|TRBD2
TGTGCCAGTAGTATTGAACTAGCGGGGGCGAGGAATGAGCAGTTCTTC
CASSIELAGARNEQFF
>NA|TRBJ1-1|TRBV30|NA
TGTGCCTGGAGAGGGGACGGGAACACTGAAGCTTTCTTT
CAWRGDGNTEAFF
>many|TRBJ1-2|TRBV24-1|NA
TGTGCCACCAGTCAGGGATCCTATGGCTACACCTTC
CATSQGSYGYTF
>many|TRBJ2-1|TRBV6-1|TRBD1
TGTGCCAGCAGTGCCGGACAGGGAATCAATGAGCAGTTCTTC
CASSAGQGINEQFF
>many|TRBJ1-6|TRBV6-1|NA
TGTGCCAGCAGTGAAGTTGGGACCCCCAGATCACCCCTCCACTTT
CASSEVGTPRSPLHF
>NA|TRBJ1-1|TRBV7-2|NA
TGTGCCAGCAGCGAAACCCGGTCGTCGGGGACTGAAGCTTTCTTT
CASSETRSSGTEAFF
>NA|TRBJ2-5|TRBV7-2|NA
TGTGCCAGCAGTAAAACCCCCAGTAGGCTGACCGGTGGGGAGACCCAGTACTTC
CASSKTPSRLTGGETQYF
>many|TRBJ2-3|TRBV19|TRBD1
TGTGCCAGTAGTACCCCGACAGGGGCGGTTACGCAGTATTTT
CASSTPTGAVTQYF
>NA|TRBJ2-6|TRBV7-3|TRBD1
TGTGCCAGCAGCTTGGACAGGGGGGCCAACGTCCTGACTTTC
CASSLDRGANVLTF
>many|TRBJ1-6|TRBV6-5|NA
TGTGCCAGCAGTTTAGGGGCAGGCGCTAATTCACCCCTCCACTTT
CASSLGAGANSPLHF
>many|TRBJ2-2|TRBV11-2|NA
TGTGCCAGCAGCTTAGGACTACCGAACACCGGGGAGCTGTTTTTT
CASSLGLPNTGELFF
>NA|TRBJ1-2|TRBV3-1|NA
TGTGCCAGCAGCCTTGGGACCGCCGTGGGCTACACCTTC
CASSLGTAVGYTF
>once|TRBJ1-3|TRBV4-2|NA
TGTGCCAGCAGCCCCGGACGGACCCTCTCTGGAAACACCATAAATTTT
CASSPGRTLSGNTINF
>few|TRBJ2-5|TRBV2|NA
TGTGCCAGCAGTGGGAGCAATCAGCCCCAGTACTTC
CASSGSNQPQYF
>many|TRBJ2-2|TRBV3-1|NA
TGTGCCAGCAGCCAAGTTTTCGGGGAGCTGTTTTTT
CASSQVFGELFF
>NA|TRBJ1-1|TRBV2|NA
TGTGCCAGCAAACCCACCAACACTGAAGCTTTCTTT
CASKPTNTEAFF
>NA|TRBJ2-1|TRBV6-5|TRBD2
TGTGCCAGCAGTTACTGGACTAGCGAGAACTACAATGAGCAGTTCTTC
CASSYWTSENYNEQFF
>NA|TRBJ1-4|TRBV28|TRBD1
TGTGCCAGCAGTTCGACAGGGACTGGGACAGAAAAACTGTTTTTT
CASSSTGTGTEKLFF
>NA|TRBJ2-7|TRBV7-8|NA
TGTGCCAGCAGTCGGCCGACAGGTATCTACGAGCAGTACTTC
CASSRPTGIYEQYF
>NA|TRBJ2-3|TRBV2|TRBD2
TGTGCCAGCAGTGTGGGACTAGCGGGGGTAAGACACAACACAGATACGCAGTATTTT
CASSVGLAGVRHNTDTQYF
>NA|TRBJ2-7|TRBV28|NA
TGTGCCAGCAGTCCCACCGGCACAGACCACGAGCAGTACTTC
CASSPTGTDHEQYF
>NA|TRBJ1-3|TRBV20-1|NA
TGCAGTGCTGGAGGGGGGGTCGGAAACACCATATATTTT
CSAGGGVGNTIYF
>many|TRBJ2-1|TRBV19|TRBD2
TGTGCCAGTAGTATAGTGCCTAGCGGGCATACCTACAATGAGCAGTTCTTC
CASSIVPSGHTYNEQFF
>many|TRBJ2-1|TRBV6-6|NA
TGTGCCAGCAGTCCTCTGGGTGAGCAGTTCTTC
CASSPLGEQFF
>few|TRBJ1-4|TRBV18|NA
TGTGCCAGCTCACCACGAAGTCGGGGCAATACTGAAAAACTGTTTTTT
CASSPRSRGNTEKLFF
>NA|TRBJ1-3|TRBV20-1|NA
TGCAGTGTTGAGCCGAATGGAAACACCATATATTTT
CSVEPNGNTIYF
>few|TRBJ2-5|TRBV6-5|NA
TGTGCCAGCAGTCACGCCGGGACTGGAGAGACCCAGTACTTC
CASSHAGTGETQYF
>NA|TRBJ2-5|TRBV7-9|TRBD2
TGTGCCAGCAGCTCATGGACTAGCGGGGGCCGTGACCAAGAGACCCAGTACTTC
CASSSWTSGGRDQETQYF
>many|TRBJ2-2|TRBV7-9|NA
TGTGCCAGCAGCGATGGCAGCGGGGAGCTGTTTTTT
CASSDGSGELFF
>NA|TRBJ1-1|TRBV7-9|NA
TGTGCCAGCAGCTTCGGGGGGGGGATGGGAGACACTGAGGCTTTCTTT
CASSFGGGMGDTEAFF
>NA|TRBJ2-2|TRBV6-5|TRBD2
TGTGCCAGCAGTTACTCGTATGAGGGACTAGCGGGGGATCTATCCACCGGGGAGCTGTTTTTT
CASSYSYEGLAGDLSTGELFF
>few|TRBJ2-1|TRBV12-3/TRBV12-4|TRBD2
TGTGCCACCCCTGAGACGGGGGGGCCGAGCAATGAGCAGTTCTTC
CATPETGGPSNEQFF